The 30 T cell receptor beta chains presented below share a single source sample, sequenced in a study of blood T cell repertoires in COVID-19. Profiled with immunoSEQ multiplex PCR; TCRdb holds only in-frame clones, not every one. The sample has 85,000 to 130,000 clones; about four fifths are singletons. Input material: peripheral blood. The receptors were gathered from a man aged 60-69 years with acute or convalescent COVID-19.

CDR3 DNA sequence: TGTGCCACCCAACCCGGGTCCGCTACAGATACGCAGTATTTT. Translating it yields CATQPGSATDTQYF. The chain links TRBV24-1 to TRBJ2-3, with D uncertain. The CDR3 consists of 14 residues. Germline CDR1 KGHDR, CDR2 SFDVKD. V was pared by 9 bases and J by 3 bases, with 15 bases between.

This clone is a singleton in its sample. The gene calls are TRBV18 and TRBJ1-1, with 9 bases identical to TRBD1. Germline-derived CDR1 and CDR2 are KGHSH and LQKENI. The CDR3 runs 13 residues. The V gene end was trimmed by 9 bases and the J gene end by 2 bases; junction bases not matched to a gene: 4. CDR3 in amino acids: CASRTGENTEAFF. For the CDR3, the DNA is TGTGCCAGTCGGACAGGGGAAAACACTGAAGCTTTCTTT.

As for this clone: Other nucleotide sequences from this sample produce the same CDR3. This chain uses TRBV7-2 with TRBJ2-3; D perhaps matches TRBD2 (6 bases). Trimming took off 1 base at V and 0 bases at J, with 8 bases between the two ends. This CDR3 spans 15 amino acids. Germline CDR1 and CDR2: SGHTA and FQGNSA. The CDR3 DNA follows: TGTGCCAGCAGCTTAGGCGGGGCTAGCACAGATACGCAGTATTTT. As protein: CASSLGGASTDTQYF.

The chain uses TRBV7-9 and TRBJ2-5; D is possibly TRBD1 (7 bases). V was clipped by 3 bases and J by 0 bases, with 23 bases between them. This CDR3 contains 19 residues. Looked up from germline, CDR1 is SEHNR and CDR2 is FQNEAQ (reference sequence). CDR3 coding DNA: TGTGCCAGCAGCTTCACCCAGGGATTAAGCAGGGGGGACCAAGAGACCCAGTACTTC. Translating gives CASSFTQGLSRGDQETQYF.

This rearrangement joins TRBV3-1 (or the pseudogene TRBV3-2) to TRBJ2-3, with 9 positions matching TRBD2. V trimming: 1 base; J trimming: 3 bases; junction bases outside the gene matches: 5. In germline, CDR1 is LGHDT, CDR2 YNNKEL (reference sequence). The CDR3 is made up of 16 amino acids. The DNA for the CDR3 is TGTGCCAGCAGCCAAGCTCATAGCGGGGGAACAGATACGCAGTATTTT. Its protein product is CASSQAHSGGTDTQYF.

This chain connects TRBV25-1 to TRBJ1-1, with a tentative D call TRBD1 (6 bases). V was shortened by 3 bases and J by 4 bases, with 15 bases between the two germline ends. CDR1 and CDR2 (germline): MGHDK, SYGVNS. The CDR3 extends over 15 amino acids. CDR3 sequence reads: CASSDVQGMGTEAFF. In DNA, the CDR3 is TGTGCCAGCAGTGATGTTCAGGGGATGGGCACTGAAGCTTTCTTT.

The V gene is TRBV3-1 (or the pseudogene TRBV3-2), the J gene TRBJ2-7; TRBD1 aligns across 7 bases. The CDR3 loop spans 17 amino acids. Unmatched junction bases numbered 16, after V lost 4 bases and J lost 4 bases. Germline lookup yields CDR1 LGHDT and CDR2 YNNKEL (reference sequence). Written as DNA, the CDR3 is TGTGCCAGCAGCCCGACGGATCGAAGGACAGGAGGTTACGAGCAGTACTTC. Its translation: CASSPTDRRTGGYEQYF.

There are a few counts of this clone. V usage is TRBV9 and J usage is TRBJ2-1, with 7 bases lining up with TRBD1. Germline V lookup: CDR1 SGDLS, CDR2 YYNGEE. The J segment lost 5 bases and the V segment lost 2 bases, leaving 10 bases of the junction unmatched. The CDR3 consists of 16 residues. Here the CDR3 reads CASSVGDRVYDNEQFF. DNA of the CDR3: TGTGCCAGCAGCGTGGGAGACAGGGTCTATGACAATGAGCAGTTCTTC.

This clone showed up just a few times. The chain has TRBV11-3 and TRBJ1-1, with D possibly being TRBD1 (5 bases). The ends were cut back, 5 bases at V and 5 bases at J, with 18 bases in the middle. CDR1 SGHNT and CDR2 YENEEA come from the germline V gene. The CDR3 is 15 amino acids. The CDR3 nucleotides read TGTGCCAGCAGCCCCCAGAGCGGGGGGTGGACTGAAGCTTTCTTT. It codes for CASSPQSGGWTEAFF.

This clone appeared a few times. The chain uses TRBV30 and TRBJ1-6; TRBD1 is a possible D gene (5 bases). V lost 0 bases, J lost 5 bases, and 8 bases lay in between. The CDR3 has 14 amino acids. The germline V gene has CDR1 GTSNPN and CDR2 SVGIG (reference sequence). DNA of the CDR3: TGTGCCTGGAGTGTTGCAGGGAATAATTCACCCCTCCACTTT. This sequence encodes CAWSVAGNNSPLHF.

The chain is built from TRBV5-8 and TRBJ1-1; 7 nucleotides agree with TRBD1. The CDR3 consists of 14 residues. Germline values: CDR1 SGHTS, CDR2 YDEGEE. V was pared by 4 bases and J by 7 bases, with 10 bases of the junction left unmatched. CDR3 sequence (DNA): TGTGCCAGCAGCCCCCGAGACAGGGAGGTTGAAGCTTTCTTT. As protein: CASSPRDREVEAFF.

The rearrangement joins TRBV7-2 to TRBJ2-3, with TRBD2 matching over 11 bases. In germline, CDR1 is SGHTA, CDR2 FQGNSA. The CDR3 has 16 amino acids. Trimming at V came to 3 bases and at J to 6 bases, leaving 8 bases not matched to a gene. In nucleotides, the CDR3 is TGTGCCAGCAGCTTCGTGACTAGCGGGACCCTGGATACGCAGTATTTT. Its translation is CASSFVTSGTLDTQYF.

The J gene is TRBJ1-3, the V gene TRBV6-5; 9 positions agree with TRBD1. Germline V lookup: CDR1 MNHEY, CDR2 SVGAGI. This CDR3 comprises 14 residues. Trimming at V came to 5 bases and at J to 2 bases, leaving 1 base not matched to a gene. The CDR3 spells CASSRTGAGNTIYF. The CDR3 DNA reads TGTGCCAGCAGTCGGACAGGGGCTGGAAACACCATATATTTT.

The chain combines TRBV29-1 with TRBJ2-2; the D gene is possibly TRBD1 (6 bases). CDR3 length equals 13 residues. The germline gives CDR1 SQVTM, CDR2 ANQGSEA. Deletions cut 8 bases from V and 5 bases from J, with 15 bases between. The CDR3 nucleotides are TGCAGCTTTACAGGGAGCATTACCGGGGAGCTGTTTTTT. It encodes CSFTGSITGELFF.

The rearrangement uses TRBV4-1 and TRBJ2-4; 7 bases match TRBD2. CDR1 is MGHRA, CDR2 YSYEKL, per germline. V lost 3 bases and J lost 0; bases outside the gene matches: 8. The CDR3 runs 17 residues. The CDR3 region is CASSQRGGSLAKNIQYF. Here the CDR3 DNA reads TGCGCCAGCAGCCAGCGCGGGGGATCACTAGCCAAAAACATTCAGTACTTC.

The rearrangement uses TRBV3-1 (or the pseudogene TRBV3-2) and TRBJ1-5; no clear D. Germline lookup yields CDR1 LGHDT and CDR2 YNNKEL (reference sequence). The CDR3 is 15 amino acids. V was clipped by 1 base and J by 5 bases, with 12 bases between them. CDR3 sequence (DNA): TGTGCCAGCAGCCAAGGGCTAGACCCCGATCAGCCCCAGCATTTT. Translating gives CASSQGLDPDQPQHF.

V and J are TRBV2 and TRBJ2-5; TRBD2 matches 8 bases. The trim removed 8 bases at V and 1 base at J, leaving 3 bases unmatched. CDR3 size: 13 residues. CDR1 is SNHLY, CDR2 FYNNEI, per germline. CDR3 nucleotides: TGTGCCAGCCATGGGACTAGCCAAGAGACCCAGTACTTC. This translates into CASHGTSQETQYF.

The chain has TRBV30 and TRBJ2-1; D is unresolved. The V end lost 0 bases, the J end lost 10 bases, and 16 bases lay between the germline ends. Germline V gene data show CDR1 as GTSNPN and CDR2 as SVGIG (reference sequence). The CDR3 totals 14 residues. The CDR3 sequence is CAWSVLSAAEEQFF. The DNA of the CDR3 is TGTGCCTGGAGTGTACTTTCTGCGGCGGAGGAGCAGTTCTTC. Supplemented by reference TRBV30 and TRBJ2-1, the full variable domain reads SQTIHQWPATLVQPVGSPLSLECTVEGTSNPNLYWYRQAAGRGLQLLFYSVGIGQISSEVPQNLSASRPQDRQFILSSKKLLLSDSGFYLCAWSVLSAAEEQFFGPGTRLTVL.

This chain connects TRBV28 to TRBJ1-5, with TRBD1 matching over 10 bases. Germline V lookup: CDR1 MDHEN, CDR2 SYDVKM. The CDR3 loop spans 16 amino acids. After removal of 4 bases from V and 7 bases from J, the junction contained 10 bases not matched to a gene. The CDR3 region is CASSSSRDRGLQPQHF. The CDR3 nucleotides are TGTGCCAGCAGTTCAAGCCGGGACAGGGGCTTGCAGCCCCAGCATTTT. The full variable domain, its missing parts supplied by reference TRBV28 and TRBJ1-5, is DVKVTQSSRYLVKRTGEKVFLECVQDMDHENMFWYRQDPGLGLRLIYFSYDVKMKEKGDIPEGYSVSREKKERFSLILESASTNQTSMYLCASSSSRDRGLQPQHFGDGTRLSIL.

This clone was seen once. This rearrangement joins TRBV7-9 to TRBJ2-3, with D possibly matching TRBD2 (6 bases). The CDR3 has 18 residues. Germline CDR1 reads SEHNR; CDR2 reads FQNEAQ (reference sequence). The V gene lost 0 bases and the J gene lost 6 bases, with 22 bases spanning the gap. As DNA, the CDR3 is TGTGCCAGCAGCTTAGCGCTTGGGCTAGCGAGAGCTGGGGATACGCAGTATTTT. Translation: CASSLALGLARAGDTQYF.

The chain is built from TRBV6-5 and TRBJ1-3, with D maybe TRBD1 (5 bases). With 6 bases removed from V and 0 bases from J, the gap between germline ends came to 9 bases. CDR1 is MNHEY, CDR2 SVGAGI, per germline. The CDR3 is made up of 14 amino acids. In nucleotides, the CDR3 is TGTGCCAGCAGCCAACAGGACTCTGGAAACACCATATATTTT. This gives the protein CASSQQDSGNTIYF.

The CDR3 sequence is CASSLGPSGQGHTEAFF. The CDR3 DNA reads as TGTGCCAGCAGCTTAGGGCCCTCGGGACAGGGCCACACTGAAGCTTTCTTT. The gene calls are TRBV11-3 and TRBJ1-1, with 9 bases fitting TRBD1. Germline loops: CDR1 SGHNT, CDR2 YENEEA. CDR3 length: 17 residues. J gave up 3 bases and V 1 base, and 9 bases lay outside the gene matches.

This clone came up a few times. This sequence joins TRBV24-1 and TRBJ2-5, with D unclear. The ends were cut back, 7 bases at V and 5 bases at J, with 7 bases in the middle. CDR1 and CDR2 (germline): KGHDR, SFDVKD. The CDR3 sequence is 11 residues long. The DNA for the CDR3 is TGTGCCACCAGGTTCGGGGAGACCCAGTACTTC. Amino acid sequence: CATRFGETQYF.

The chain is built from TRBV28 and TRBJ2-3; 7 bases align to TRBD2. This CDR3 has 14 residues. J was trimmed by 5 bases and V by 7 bases; bases with no gene match: 9. The germline CDR1 and CDR2 sequences are MDHEN and SYDVKM. The CDR3 reads CASTSQRDGDTQYF. For the CDR3, the DNA is TGTGCCAGCACGTCCCAGCGGGATGGAGATACGCAGTATTTT. Full variable domain (remainder filled in from reference TRBV28 and TRBJ2-3): DVKVTQSSRYLVKRTGEKVFLECVQDMDHENMFWYRQDPGLGLRLIYFSYDVKMKEKGDIPEGYSVSREKKERFSLILESASTNQTSMYLCASTSQRDGDTQYFGPGTRLTVL.

This clone was picked up a small number of times. The chain recombines TRBV27 with TRBJ2-7; 8 nucleotides agree with TRBD1. After removal of 4 bases from V and 3 bases from J, the junction contained 11 bases not matched to a gene. This CDR3 has 16 residues. CDR1 is MNHEY and CDR2 is SMNVEV in the germline V gene (reference sequence). The CDR3 is CASSSGQAVAFYEQYF. In DNA, the CDR3 is TGTGCCAGCAGTTCGGGACAGGCCGTCGCCTTCTACGAGCAGTACTTC.

The chain uses TRBV3-1 (or the pseudogene TRBV3-2) and TRBJ2-4; TRBD2 aligns across 12 bases. Trimming at V came to 4 bases and at J to 6 bases, leaving 10 bases not matched to a gene. Germline loops: CDR1 LGHDT, CDR2 YNNKEL (reference sequence). The CDR3 consists of 17 residues. The CDR3 DNA follows: TGTGCCAGCAGCCCTCAGACTAGCGGGAGCGGAAGAAACATTCAGTACTTC. It is translated as CASSPQTSGSGRNIQYF.

This chain joins TRBV5-1 and TRBJ1-1; 8 nucleotides line up with TRBD1. The CDR3 runs 14 residues. The germline gives CDR1 SGHRS, CDR2 YFSETQ. V lost 4 bases to trimming and J lost 0 bases; unmatched junction nucleotides: 2. CDR3 in amino acids: CASSEGQVNTEAFF. The DNA for the CDR3 is TGCGCCAGCAGCGAGGGACAGGTGAACACTGAAGCTTTCTTT.

This sequence joins TRBV15 and TRBJ2-1; TRBD2 aligns across 11 bases. Germline V gene data show CDR1 as LNHNV and CDR2 as YYDKDF (reference sequence). The CDR3 spans 20 residues. Trimming cost V 5 bases and J 5 bases; bases outside gene matches: 20. DNA of the CDR3: TGTGCCACCAGCCTCCCGCCGGGACTAGCGGCCAAGAAGGGCCACAATGAGCAGTTCTTC. Its protein product is CATSLPPGLAAKKGHNEQFF.

J is TRBJ1-3 and V is TRBV11-2; 7 nucleotides line up with TRBD1. The V gene's germline CDR1 is SGHAT and CDR2 FQNNGV. The V and J ends lost 5 bases and 2 bases, in that order; junction bases with no gene match: 6. The CDR3 is 15 residues long. The CDR3 nucleotides are TGTGCCAGCAGCCTCGACAGGGAAACTGGAAACACCATATATTTT. Translation gives CASSLDRETGNTIYF. Full variable domain (remainder filled in from reference TRBV11-2 and TRBJ1-3): EAGVAQSPRYKIIEKRQSVAFWCNPISGHATLYWYQQILGQGPKLLIQFQNNGVVDDSQLPKDRFSAERLKGVDSTLKIQPAKLEDSAVYLCASSLDRETGNTIYFGEGSWLTVV.

The chain couples TRBV3-1 (or the pseudogene TRBV3-2) to TRBJ2-1; 9 bases are a match to TRBD1. With 0 bases clipped from V and 10 bases from J, the junction kept 4 bases outside the gene matches. The CDR3 extends over 14 amino acids. Per germline, CDR1 LGHDT and CDR2 YNNKEL (reference sequence). This CDR3 reads CASSQEWDRVEQFF. The CDR3 nucleotides are TGTGCCAGCAGCCAAGAATGGGACAGGGTAGAGCAGTTCTTC.